The 6 T cell receptor beta chains given below trace back to one sample, sequenced in a study of shared clonotypes between healthy human individuals. This table comes from immunoSEQ multiplex PCR, and its TCRdb copy is limited to in-frame clones, with some not included. Of millions of clones in the sample, approximately 95% were seen once. CD45RO-negative, CCR7-positively selected cells formed the naive CD8 fraction, excluding terminally differentiated effector memory CD45RA+ cells. Sequencing was carried out using naive CD8+ T cells sorted from blood. The receptor set was obtained from a man aged 18 to 30 in good health.

Concerning this clone: This same CDR3 is encoded by further DNA sequences in the sample. The chain recombines TRBV11-2 with TRBJ2-7; 7 nucleotides line up with TRBD1. Germline values: CDR1 SGHAT, CDR2 FQNNGV. V was pared by 6 bases and J by 3 bases, with 5 bases of the junction left unmatched. This CDR3 contains 13 residues. CDR3 sequence reads: CASSPTGFYEQYF. Written as DNA, the CDR3 is TGTGCCAGCAGTCCGACAGGGTTCTACGAGCAGTACTTC.

The gene calls are TRBV5-5 and TRBJ2-1; D gene ambiguous. The CDR3 spans 15 residues. Trimming cost V 0 bases and J 3 bases, with 10 bases left between them. Germline V gene data show CDR1 as SGHKS and CDR2 as YYEKEE (reference sequence). Here the CDR3 reads CASSLEGFYYNEQFF. The CDR3 region has the DNA TGTGCCAGCAGCTTGGAAGGGTTTTACTACAATGAGCAGTTCTTC.

The chain couples TRBV13 to TRBJ2-7; a possible D gene is TRBD1 (6 bases). The V end lost 5 bases, the J end lost 5 bases, and 13 bases lay between the germline ends. The CDR3 contains 13 residues. Germline V gene data show CDR1 as PRHDT and CDR2 as FYEKMQ (reference sequence). The CDR3 coding sequence is TGTGCCAGCAGCCCGGGACACGCTAACGAGCAGTACTTC. This codes for CASSPGHANEQYF.

This clone has just one count. V usage is TRBV6-6 and J usage is TRBJ2-1, with D tentatively TRBD1 (7 bases). The germline V gene has CDR1 MNHNY and CDR2 SVGAGI (reference sequence). The CDR3 runs 15 residues. V lost 4 bases and J 5 bases, leaving 15 bases between the germline ends. In DNA form, the CDR3 reads TGTGCCAGCAGTTCAGGGGGGACGAGAGACAATGAGCAGTTCTTC. Protein: CASSSGGTRDNEQFF.

This chain connects TRBV7-9 to TRBJ2-1; weak D call: TRBD1 (6 bases). V was shortened by 1 base and J by 7 bases, with 14 bases between the two germline ends. In germline, CDR1 is SEHNR, CDR2 FQNEAQ (reference sequence). The CDR3 totals 15 residues. The CDR3 region is CASSLVAGASNEQFF. In nucleotides, the CDR3 is TGTGCCAGCAGCTTAGTGGCAGGGGCCAGTAATGAGCAGTTCTTC.

This sequence joins TRBV19 and TRBJ2-3; 8 nucleotides align to TRBD1. CDR1 is LNHDA and CDR2 is SQIVND in the germline V gene (reference sequence). V was clipped by 0 bases and J by 1 base; unmatched bases: 6. This CDR3 region has 17 residues. The CDR3 DNA reads TGTGCCAGTAGTATAGATCTAGCGACAGGGGGCACAGATACGCAGTATTTT. Translation: CASSIDLATGGTDTQYF.